Below are 20 T cell receptor beta chains sequenced from a single sample in a study of regulatory and conventional T cells in RAG deficiency. Regulatory T cells were sorted from blood as CD4+ CD25-high CD127-low cells. Measured with immunoSEQ multiplex PCR; TCRdb has only the in-frame clones, and not every one. The sample lists some 7,700 clones, approximately 94% occurring once. The same data also contributed to another study, on regulatory T cells. That paper states: The primer mix had 52 TRBV and 13 TRBJ primers.

Sequenced sample: CD127- CD25+ CD4+ Tregs sorted from blood. Source of these receptors: a human donor in good health.

The chain recombines TRBV7-9 with TRBJ1-6; the D is unclear. The CDR3 spans 12 residues. Trimming took 0 bases from V and 12 from J, leaving 6 bases between them. Per the germline V gene, CDR1 is SEHNR and CDR2 is FQNEAQ (reference sequence). The CDR3 spells CASSLATGPLHF. CDR3 nucleotide sequence: TGTGCCAGCAGCTTAGCCACGGGACCCCTCCACTTT. The full variable domain, in which reference TRBV7-9 and TRBJ1-6 provide the parts outside the CDR3, is DTGVSQNPRHKITKRGQNVTFRCDPISEHNRLYWYRQTLGQGPEFLTYFQNEAQLEKSRLLSDRFSAERPKGSFSTLEIQRTEQGDSAMYLCASSLATGPLHFGNGTRLTVT.

This clone was found once. The chain joins TRBV4-3 to TRBJ2-3, with 8 bases identical to TRBD1. Germline trimming cut 1 base from V and 2 bases from J; bases unmatched to any gene: 11. The CDR3 runs 18 residues. Germline V CDR1 and CDR2: LGHNA, YSLEER. This CDR3 reads CASSQAYNSQGVTDTQYF. DNA for the CDR3: TGCGCCAGCAGCCAAGCCTATAATTCACAGGGGGTCACAGATACGCAGTATTTT.

The rearrangement uses TRBV6-6 and TRBJ1-2, with D maybe TRBD1 (5 bases). Germline CDR1 reads MNHNY; CDR2 reads SVGAGI (reference sequence). The CDR3 is made up of 15 amino acids. Trimming left V 8 bases short and J 3 bases short, with 19 bases between. The CDR3 nucleotides read TGTGCCAGCGGAGGAGGGTCAGGGTTTGACTATGGCTACACCTTC. This translates into CASGGGSGFDYGYTF.

J is TRBJ2-1 and V is TRBV5-1; maybe TRBD2 (6 bases). The CDR3 is 15 residues long. Germline CDR1 SGHRS, CDR2 YFSETQ. Trimming pared 4 bases from V and 0 bases from J, leaving 11 bases between. The CDR3 loop is CASSRGTYSYNEQFF. The CDR3 DNA sequence: TGCGCCAGCAGCCGCGGGACTTACTCCTACAATGAGCAGTTCTTC.

This sequence joins TRBV5-4 and TRBJ1-2; 9 bases fit TRBD1. The CDR3 has 17 amino acids. The germline CDR1 and CDR2 sequences are SGHNT and YYREEE (reference sequence). J gave up 4 bases and V 4 bases, and 14 bases lay outside the gene matches. The CDR3: CASSGSPGTGKGYGYTF. The CDR3 nucleotides read TGTGCCAGCAGCGGTAGTCCTGGGACAGGGAAGGGCTATGGCTACACCTTC.

This clone was seen once. The gene calls are TRBV6-1 and TRBJ1-2, with a weak D call TRBD1 (5 bases). This CDR3 comprises 13 residues. Germline V CDR1 and CDR2: MNHNS, SASEGT. V was shortened by 9 bases and J by 4 bases, with 15 bases between the two germline ends. CDR3 in amino acids: CASRGQGSYGYTF. CDR3 sequence (DNA): TGTGCCAGTCGAGGCCAGGGAAGCTATGGCTACACCTTC.

This clone appeared a single time. This sequence joins TRBV7-9 and TRBJ2-5; 10 nucleotides match TRBD1. V trimming: 6 bases; J trimming: 5 bases; junction bases outside the gene matches: 0. The CDR3 length is 12 residues. The germline V gene encodes CDR1 SEHNR and CDR2 FQNEAQ (reference sequence). CDR3 DNA sequence: TGTGCCAGCAGGGGACAGGGGGAGACCCAGTACTTC. Its protein is CASRGQGETQYF.

This clone appeared a few times. The chain has TRBV30 and TRBJ2-5; 11 nucleotides line up with TRBD2. J gave up 4 bases and V 0 bases, and 1 base lay outside the gene matches. The CDR3 runs 14 residues. Looked up from germline, CDR1 is GTSNPN and CDR2 is SVGIG (reference sequence). Written as DNA, the CDR3 is TGTGCCTGGAGTGTAGGACTAGCGGGAGAGACCCAGTACTTC. It yields the protein CAWSVGLAGETQYF.

V is TRBV25-1 and J is TRBJ2-5, with TRBD2 identical over 11 bases. V lost 3 bases and J lost 4; bases outside the gene matches: 10. The V gene's germline CDR1 is MGHDK and CDR2 SYGVNS. CDR3 length equals 17 residues. The CDR3 protein is CASSDDLAGGARETQYF. CDR3 DNA sequence: TGTGCCAGCAGTGACGATTTAGCGGGGGGGGCCCGAGAGACCCAGTACTTC.

The genes are TRBV5-4 and TRBJ2-7; 11 bases fit TRBD2. With 4 bases clipped from V and 0 bases from J, the junction kept 9 bases outside the gene matches. The CDR3 loop spans 17 amino acids. The germline V gene encodes CDR1 SGHNT and CDR2 YYREEE (reference sequence). The DNA of the CDR3 is TGTGCCAGCAGCCCCGAAACTAGCGGGGGACTCTCCTACGAGCAGTACTTC. Protein product: CASSPETSGGLSYEQYF.

This clone was recorded once. The chain employs TRBV7-8 and TRBJ1-1; D may be TRBD1 (5 bases). V shed 3 bases and J shed 1 base, with 9 bases lying between them. From germline, CDR1 is SGHVS and CDR2 FQNEAQ. The CDR3 totals 14 residues. The CDR3 is CASSFRQPNTEAFF. The CDR3 DNA follows: TGTGCCAGCAGCTTCAGACAGCCGAACACTGAAGCTTTCTTT.

In this sample, this clone turned up once. The CDR3 nucleotides are TGTGCCAGCTCACCCCGGTTGGTCCGGGAGGCGGGAATCTCTGGGGCCAACGTCCTGACTTTC. Translated: CASSPRLVREAGISGANVLTF. The chain combines TRBV18 with TRBJ2-6; 7 bases line up with TRBD2. The CDR3 loop spans 21 amino acids. With V trimmed by 3 bases and J by 0 bases, 17 bases remained unmatched. Looked up from germline, CDR1 is KGHSH and CDR2 is LQKENI.

J is TRBJ1-2 and V is TRBV28, with D maybe TRBD1 (6 bases). V gave up 2 bases and J gave up 7 bases, with 17 bases separating them. CDR1 MDHEN and CDR2 SYDVKM come from the germline V gene. The CDR3 length is 15 residues. The CDR3 is CASSLGPGDRGGYTF. Written as DNA, the CDR3 is TGTGCCAGCAGTTTAGGCCCAGGGGATAGGGGTGGCTACACCTTC.

This chain uses TRBV28 with TRBJ1-2, with TRBD1 matching over 10 bases. V lost 10 bases to trimming and J lost 8 bases; unmatched junction nucleotides: 10. CDR1 and CDR2 (germline): MDHEN, SYDVKM. The CDR3 has 13 residues. The CDR3 region has the DNA TGTGCCACCAGCGACGGGACAGGGGACGGCTACACCTTC. The encoded protein is CATSDGTGDGYTF.

This clone was counted once. CDR3 DNA: TGTGCCAGCGATCCAGGGAGGGGCACTGAAGCTTTCTTT. Its translation is CASDPGRGTEAFF. The chain employs TRBV18 and TRBJ1-1, with D perhaps TRBD1 (5 bases). The germline gives CDR1 KGHSH, CDR2 LQKENI. Trimming pared 8 bases from V and 4 bases from J, leaving 14 bases between. The CDR3 is made up of 13 amino acids.

The chain joins TRBV9 to TRBJ1-2; TRBD1 matches 7 bases. Per the germline V gene, CDR1 is SGDLS and CDR2 is YYNGEE. This CDR3 spans 15 amino acids. J gave up 5 bases and V 4 bases, and 11 bases lay outside the gene matches. The CDR3 sequence is CASSTRDRDWYGYTF. The CDR3 nucleotides read TGTGCCAGCAGCACACGAGACAGGGATTGGTATGGCTACACCTTC.

The CDR3 bases are TGTGCCACCAGCAGGATACCACAGGGAAATCAGCCCCAGCATTTT. Protein: CATSRIPQGNQPQHF. The rearrangement joins TRBV15 to TRBJ1-5; D may be TRBD1 (6 bases). This CDR3 comprises 15 residues. CDR1 LNHNV and CDR2 YYDKDF come from the germline V gene (reference sequence). Trimming left V 3 bases short and J 4 bases short, with 13 bases between. Complete variable domain (other parts from reference TRBV15 and TRBJ1-5): DAMVIQNPRYQVTQFGKPVTLSCSQTLNHNVMYWYQQKSSQAPKLLFHYYDKDFNNEADTPDNFQSRRPNTSFCFLDIRSPGLGDTAMYLCATSRIPQGNQPQHFGDGTRLSIL.

J is TRBJ2-7 and V is TRBV5-6; D ambiguous. V lost 0 bases to trimming and J lost 3 bases, with 13 bases between them. The germline CDR1 and CDR2 sequences are SGHDT and YYEEEE. The CDR3 has 15 residues. The CDR3 nucleotides are TGTGCCAGCAGCTTGGGTTTGGGCGTTTTCTACGAGCAGTACTTC. The encoded protein is CASSLGLGVFYEQYF.

The chain links TRBV7-2 to TRBJ2-5; D is uncertain. Germline values: CDR1 SGHTA, CDR2 FQGNSA. The CDR3 totals 15 residues. Trimming stripped 1 base from V and 5 bases from J, with 14 bases between. CDR3 DNA: TGTGCCAGCAGCTTAGAGTGGGCTATTGAGGAGACCCAGTACTTC. It is translated as CASSLEWAIEETQYF.

The genes are TRBV2 and TRBJ2-1, with 10 positions matching TRBD2. Germline CDR1 and CDR2: SNHLY and FYNNEI. CDR3 length: 16 amino acids. Trimming took 6 bases from V and 2 from J; bases not matched to a gene: 7. CDR3 sequence: CASSAIAGGAYNEQFF. Here the CDR3 DNA reads TGTGCCAGCAGCGCTATAGCGGGGGGCGCCTACAATGAGCAGTTCTTC.